This entry features one TCR beta chain sequence. The target antigen is unknown. These data are taken from a study of T-cell reconstitution after alpha-beta-depleted transplantation in children. Whole-study findings and limits: Reports say that about two months after transplant, the alpha-beta T cells came out of several hundred graft clones that had expanded. Some patients showed high day-60 TCRbeta diversity, which derived from surviving recipient T cells and thymic progenitors.

The V and J ends lost 4 bases and 3 bases respectively, with 12 bases between them. Germline V gives CDR1 LGHDT, CDR2 YNNKEL (reference sequence). CDR3 length: 14 amino acids. During its preparation, the TCRbeta library received unique molecular identifiers. TCRdb ran MiXCR on the PCR reads and lists one entry per CDR3 protein. This sample carries approximately 630,000 distinct CDR3 sequences, about 12% of them seen once, and the ten largest clones take approximately 0.8%. V and J are TRBV3-1 and TRBJ1-1; D perhaps matches TRBD1 (6 bases). The sample here was PBMCs, taken before TCRalphabeta/CD19-depleted stem cell transplant. The sequence was obtained from a girl aged 2 to 9 with congenital amegakaryocytic thrombocytopenia, due to receive a stem cell transplant. CDR3 amino acids: CASSRTVGDTEAFF. The DNA of the CDR3 is TGTGCCAGCAGCCGGACAGTGGGTGACACTGAAGCTTTCTTT. Full variable domain (outside the CDR3, taken from reference TRBV3-1 and TRBJ1-1): DTAVSQTPKYLVTQMGNDKSIKCEQNLGHDTMYWYKQDSKKFLKIMFSYNNKELIINETVPNRFSPKSPDKAHLNLHINSLELGDSAVYFCASSRTVGDTEAFFGQGTRLTVV.